This TCR beta chain was sequenced during a study of blood T cell repertoires in COVID-19. Study as a whole: Donors in the United States, Italy and Spain gave samples during acute or convalescent COVID-19. T cells, B-cell-depleted T cells, or PBMCs provided the cDNA or gDNA that served as material.

Per the original methods: Quantification of nucleated cells was approximated via reference gene primer amplification. The data were produced by immunoSEQ multiplex PCR, yet TCRdb's version contains in-frame clones alone and is incomplete. V, J and clone size are taken as reported in that table, and D and trimming were inferred from the DNA itself. The sample records 130,000 to 150,000 clones, around four fifths being singletons. Germline CDR1 is MGHDK and CDR2 is SYGVNS. The CDR3 has 15 residues. V was trimmed by 2 bases and J by 1 base, leaving 9 bases between them. Specimen: peripheral blood. V usage is TRBV25-1 and J usage is TRBJ2-1; D ambiguous. This TCR derives from a woman aged 40 to 55 with active or convalescent COVID-19. In DNA form, the CDR3 reads TGTGCCAGCAGTGAACGATATAGTTCCTACAATGAGCAGTTCTTC. Encoded protein: CASSERYSSYNEQFF. The full variable domain, completed using reference TRBV25-1 and TRBJ2-1, is EADIYQTPRYLVIGTGKKITLECSQTMGHDKMYWYQQDPGMELHLIHYSYGVNSTEKGDLSSESTVSRIRTEHFPLTLESARPSHTSQYLCASSERYSSYNEQFFGPGTRLTVL.